Presented here are 13 T cell receptor beta chains from one specimen sequenced in a study of shared clonotypes between healthy human individuals. Profiling relied on immunoSEQ multiplex PCR, and the TCRdb table lists in-frame clones only, not all of them. The data show over a million clones, more than 60% seen once. Sequenced material: memory CD4+ T cells sorted from blood. The subset here: CD45RA-negative fraction. The receptor source for this set is a man between 18 and 29 years old in good health.

In this sample, this clone turned up a few times. This rearrangement joins TRBV27 to TRBJ2-2; possibly TRBD2 for D (6 bases). The V gene's germline CDR1 is MNHEY and CDR2 SMNVEV (reference sequence). There are 17 residues in the CDR3. V shed 2 bases and J shed 0 bases, with 13 bases lying between them. The CDR3 spells CASSLALATTNTGELFF. The CDR3 coding sequence is TGTGCCAGCAGTTTAGCCCTAGCGACCACGAACACCGGGGAGCTGTTTTTT.

The genes are TRBV6-6 and TRBJ2-5, with 11 bases aligning to TRBD1. The CDR3 has 15 amino acids. V shed 4 bases and J 5 bases; nucleotides not matched to a gene: 6. CDR1 is MNHNY, CDR2 SVGAGI, per germline (reference sequence). CDR3 bases: TGTGCCAGCAGTTCCAGGACAGGGGGCTCGGAGACCCAGTACTTC. Translating it yields CASSSRTGGSETQYF.

J is TRBJ1-1 and V is TRBV7-8; the D gene is possibly TRBD1 (6 bases). Germline CDR1 and CDR2: SGHVS and FQNEAQ. V was pared by 6 bases and J by 5 bases, with 10 bases between. The CDR3 is made up of 12 amino acids. The CDR3 is CASRRGETEAFF. The CDR3 DNA follows: TGTGCCAGCAGAAGGGGGGAAACTGAAGCTTTCTTT.

The chain employs TRBV28 and TRBJ1-5, with 7 bases aligning to TRBD1. Germline values: CDR1 MDHEN, CDR2 SYDVKM. Unmatched junction bases numbered 7, after V lost 2 bases and J lost 9 bases. The CDR3 contains 14 residues. The CDR3 here is CASSLLGGRRPQHF. The DNA of the CDR3 is TGTGCCAGCAGTTTACTAGGGGGCCGTCGGCCCCAGCATTTT.

V is TRBV6-5 and J is TRBJ2-7; the D is unclear. V was pared by 5 bases and J by 7 bases, with 15 bases between. This CDR3 comprises 13 residues. The germline gives CDR1 MNHEY, CDR2 SVGAGI. CDR3 residues: CASSKGSYQEQYF. In DNA, the CDR3 is TGTGCCAGCAGTAAAGGGTCCTACCAGGAGCAGTACTTC.

The chain has TRBV7-2 and TRBJ2-1; D assignment may be TRBD1 or TRBD2 (5 bases each). Germline CDR1 is SGHTA and CDR2 is FQGNSA. The CDR3 length is 13 residues. Trimming removed 3 bases at V and 9 bases at J, with 12 bases between. CDR3 loop: CASSLGTKREQFF. The CDR3 region has the DNA TGTGCCAGCAGCTTGGGGACCAAACGTGAGCAGTTCTTC.

The chain is built from TRBV6-6 and TRBJ2-7, with D perhaps TRBD2 (5 bases). The CDR3 length is 14 residues. CDR1 MNHNY and CDR2 SVGAGI come from the germline V gene (reference sequence). V was pared by 6 bases and J by 3 bases, with 15 bases between. The CDR3 bases are TGTGCCAGCAGCCCCGGTCTAGCCTTCTACGAGCAGTACTTC. Translation gives CASSPGLAFYEQYF.

V usage is TRBV18 and J usage is TRBJ1-5; D might be TRBD1 (5 bases). Trimming left V 6 bases short and J 7 bases short, with 19 bases between. This CDR3 contains 15 residues. CDR1 KGHSH and CDR2 LQKENI come from the germline V gene. The DNA for the CDR3 is TGTGCCAGCTCGCTCGATCATCAGGGATCCCAGCCCCAGCATTTT. Protein product: CASSLDHQGSQPQHF. The full variable domain, with the rest looked up from reference TRBV18 and TRBJ1-5, is NAGVMQNPRHLVRRRGQEARLRCSPMKGHSHVYWYRQLPEEGLKFMVYLQKENIIDESGMPKERFSAEFPKEGPSILRIQQVVRGDSAAYFCASSLDHQGSQPQHFGDGTRLSIL.

The chain links TRBV12-5 to TRBJ1-1, with TRBD1 matching 8 bases. Losses at the gene ends were 1 base for V and 1 base for J; bases not matched to a gene: 2. Germline-derived CDR1 and CDR2 are LGHNT and FRNRAP. The CDR3 runs 15 residues. The CDR3 loop is CASGLEGTGNTEAFF. DNA of the CDR3: TGTGCTAGTGGTTTGGAAGGGACAGGGAACACTGAAGCTTTCTTT.

V usage is TRBV6-6 and J usage is TRBJ1-3; D might be TRBD1 (6 bases). Trimming shortened V by 6 bases and J by 2 bases, and 11 bases separated the two germline ends. CDR3 length: 14 amino acids. The germline V gene encodes CDR1 MNHNY and CDR2 SVGAGI (reference sequence). The CDR3 reads CASSSQGPGNTIYF. CDR3 DNA: TGTGCCAGCAGCAGTCAGGGGCCTGGAAACACCATATATTTT.

The CDR3 sequence is CASRTVMNTEAFF. The DNA of the CDR3 is TGTGCCAGCAGAACCGTGATGAACACTGAAGCTTTCTTT. The V call is TRBV6-1, the J call TRBJ1-1; D gene ambiguous. The CDR3 extends over 13 amino acids. Per the germline V gene, CDR1 is MNHNS and CDR2 is SASEGT. V dropped 6 bases and J dropped 0 bases, with 8 bases sitting between them.

The chain joins TRBV7-2 to TRBJ1-1; possibly TRBD1 for D (5 bases). The CDR3 has 15 amino acids. V gave up 6 bases and J gave up 3 bases, with 17 bases separating them. Germline assignment: CDR1 SGHTA and CDR2 FQGNSA. The CDR3 loop reads CASSRLGAGDTEAFF. The DNA for the CDR3 is TGTGCCAGCAGTCGCTTAGGGGCGGGAGACACTGAAGCTTTCTTT.

This clone occurred a few times. The chain uses TRBV27 and TRBJ1-1; no definite D call. With 2 bases removed from V and 8 bases from J, the gap between germline ends came to 12 bases. There are 13 residues in the CDR3. Germline assignment: CDR1 MNHEY and CDR2 SMNVEV (reference sequence). The CDR3 region is CASSLLAGWEAFF. As DNA, the CDR3 is TGTGCCAGCAGTTTACTCGCAGGATGGGAAGCTTTCTTT.